This T cell receptor (beta chain) is drawn from a study of cytomegalovirus exposure and HLA in healthy donors (TCRdb year 2017). Some background on the complete study: An earlier analysis of some 600 of the donors reported about 260 Gb of sequence data and 95 million to 140 million unique TCR beta sequences obtained from roughly 170 million T cells. An early release covering approximately 600 HLA-typed donors comprised 300 to 350 gigabases of sequencing data and tens of millions of unique TCR sequences. Of the 300 to 500 genotyped donors, 81% were placed in the genetic ancestry cluster associated with self-reported Caucasian donors. The study aimed to test whether cataloging public T cell receptors could reveal signatures of past pathogen exposure. Using immunosequencing, the study profiled T cell repertoires from about 650 subjects and related those repertoires to cytomegalovirus serostatus. Besides the first cohort of approximately 710 subjects, a separate validation cohort made up of 120 different subjects was used. The study combined high-throughput TCR immunosequencing, statistical association of individual TCRs with disease status, and machine learning to predict cytomegalovirus infection status. In a later analysis, previously published TCR beta repertoires from roughly 710 donors were re-analyzed and high-resolution HLA genotyping was added so that TCR occurrence patterns could be studied. Rather than drawing on any new phenotypic data, the later analysis identified candidate immune exposures from TCR beta sequences and the way those sequences occurred across donors. To decide whether each TCR beta V gene segment behaved as functional or pseudogenic, an earlier analysis of some 600 of the donors relied on high-throughput TCR beta sequencing. Donor age, sex, ethnicity and CMV serostatus were collected together with the repertoire data. Genome-wide SNP genotypes for about 55% of the 666 donors were used in a later genetic analysis, which treated that subset as a discovery cohort. Every repertoire in the discovery cohort had been generated on one and the same sequencing platform. HLA typing included class I and class II loci at four-digit resolution. Typing coverage differed by locus: A, B, C, DRB1 and DQB1 were typed in roughly 620-630 donors, DQA1 in 500 to 550, DPA1 in 606, and DPB1 in 400 to 480. Because of strong linkage in the cohort, 4 to 6 DR-DQ haplotypes were treated as single units for association and clustering. Among 300 to 500 genotyped donors of the cohort, an average of approximately 240,000 unique TCR beta nucleotide sequences was sequenced per donor, of which about 19% were non-productive. What the work shows at the level of the full study, not this receptor alone: The only immune exposure information available for the cohort was CMV serostatus. Three of the identified cytomegalovirus-associated TCR beta chains were confirmed in vitro to be specific for cytomegalovirus antigens. Some IMGT-functional V segments, including TRBV6-2 and TRBV6-3, could not be told apart with the 87-base-pair reads, so those segments were excluded. Most TCR sequences were seen in very few donors, while some public TCRs were found in many individuals. A cluster of highly shared sequence variants was judged likely to be a technical artifact of the sequencing pipeline. Cytomegalovirus status was reported to be diagnosed by the classifier with high specificity and sensitivity in both the original and validation cohorts. The earlier analysis of fewer than 750 of the donors excluded fewer than 20 rarely observed V segments, including chromosome 9 orphons, because counts were too low. The presence/absence analyses assumed that sequencing depth was roughly uniform across donors, and that assumption may not be true. A further reported finding was that TCR beta sequences accurately predicted the HLA-A and HLA-B alleles for most subjects in the first cohort. A later genetic analysis reported fewer N-insertions in productive TCRs among donors in an Asian-associated ancestry cluster than the roughly 720-donor mean. According to a later analysis, most CMV-associated TCR beta chains appeared to be HLA-restricted, and the HLA associations seemed to be driven largely by CMV exposure. Because HLA typing was unavailable for some donors at each locus, only the typed subset was used in association tests. It was suggested by the authors that the approach could potentially be generalized to other disease states and immunological phenotypes. In a later analysis, HLA-associated TCR beta chains showed more clonal expansion and lower generation probabilities than non-associated chains that were equally common. A later analysis found that TCR association rates varied across HLA loci, with DRB1 alleles showing the most associated TCRs and HLA-C alleles the fewest. Linkage disequilibrium might explain the correlated functional status among segregating V segments, but an unknown experimental factor could not be excluded. In an earlier analysis of some 550 of the donors, most TCR beta V segments were observed in productive rearrangements about 87% or about 30% of the time, broadly matching IMGT annotations. Strong co-occurrence of HLA alleles, especially DR and DQ, made assigning TCR associations to individual alleles difficult. In the study, roughly 160 TCR beta chains were listed as associated with cytomegalovirus. At a false discovery rate of 0.05, a later analysis linked 15,000 to 20,000 TCR beta sequences to specific HLA alleles. A later genetic analysis associated a missense DCLRE1C variant with V-gene and J-gene trimming of TCR beta chains, and an independent cohort replicated the association. Only TCR beta chains were sequenced in this cohort, and the absence of alpha or paired-chain data limited detectable features. A later analysis reported that several top co-occurrence clusters appeared linked to parvovirus B19, influenza, CMV and Epstein-Barr virus.

The library relied on the immunoSEQ multiplex PCR assay. For the multiplex PCR, a mixture combining 60 forward primers for TCR Vbeta segments and 13 reverse primers for TCR Jbeta segments was used. Amplification of the CDR3 region of rearranged TCR beta genes was performed with a multiplex PCR assay on genomic DNA. On the Illumina HiSeq System, the amplified TCR beta libraries were sequenced as 87-base-pair reads. Concerning the study's data processing: A later analysis counted about 80 million unique TCR beta chains across the 600 to 850 repertoires, and around 9.9 million of these chains were shared by at least two donors. Raw reads were error-corrected and collapsed into unique sequences with a nearest-neighbor algorithm that merged closely related sequences to remove PCR and sequencing errors. V, D and J gene segments were assigned by aligning CDR3 sequences to IMGT reference sequences. Each retained sequence needed at least a six-nucleotide match to both a V gene segment and a J gene segment. A rearrangement was called productive if the CDR3 had no stop codons and remained in frame with V and J, and every other rearrangement was called non-productive. Following IMGT convention, CDR3 was defined as the stretch from the second conserved V-encoded cysteine up to the conserved J-encoded phenylalanine. Sequences without an unambiguous match to a single V gene segment were excluded from the earlier analysis of about 630 of the donors. In an earlier analysis of several hundred of the donors, V segments were called functional above 56.7% productive rearrangements and were called segregating when the between-donor standard deviation exceeded 5%. A statistical classification framework was built to diagnose cytomegalovirus status from the catalog of TCR beta chain sequences. A later analysis assigned V and J genes by comparing TCR nucleotide sequences with IMGT/GENE-DB human TR gene sequences. A later analysis assigned CDR3 sequences and most-parsimonious VDJ recombination scenarios with the TCRdist pipeline. In a later analysis, each TCR beta chain was defined by its CDR3 amino acid sequence together with its V-gene family, and reads lacking a unique V-gene family were excluded. To address suspected cross-contamination and a sequencing artifact, a later analysis removed around 590 highly shared, low-generation-probability nucleotide sequences. In a later analysis, a clonal expansion index for each public chain was calculated from normalized within-repertoire ranks of inferred template counts. A later analysis computed generation probabilities with a VDJ recombination model fitted to out-of-frame rearrangements, and checked the results against IGoR. In a later analysis, hypergeometric tests were used to score TCR-TCR, TCR-HLA and TCR-CMV co-occurrence, with a repertoire-size bias correction applied to TCR pairs. In a later analysis, false discovery rates were estimated by permuting HLA or CMV assignments 20 times. In a later analysis, co-occurring TCRs were grouped using DBSCAN, and TCRdist sequence similarity was added for clustering within HLA-allele-positive subsets. For co-occurrence clustering, repertoires with fewer than 30,000 or more than 120,000 public chains were excluded, along with a handful of repertoires with anomalous nucleotide sharing. Held by TCRdb, this immuneACCESS table contains in-frame sequences only and omits some clones. Under half of the omission traces to an unresolved V gene where checked; the cause of the rest is unknown. V and J calls and clone size are given by that table; D and trimming were obtained from the DNA. Recorded for this sample are under 150,000 clones; roughly two thirds of them occurred a single time. The ten most abundant clones make up over 13% of the sample.

CDR1 and CDR2, looked up from the germline V gene (reference sequence), are LNHDA and SQIVND. V sheds 3 bases and J sheds 5 bases, leaving 13 bases between their ends. The CDR3 runs 15 amino acids, cysteine and phenylalanine included. Left in the record is the CDR3 DNA by itself, 45 bases read in frame from the first base. The cohort comprised several hundred healthy bone marrow donors. At the time of sampling, all cohort members were nominally healthy, though unrecorded immune exposures were likely present. CMV serostatus was recorded as positive for roughly 290 and negative for about 50% of the roughly 700 cohort members, whereas no CMV serostatus was recorded for the donor in question. Every donor gave a peripheral blood sample, and the peripheral blood mononuclear cells from that sample were used for TCR beta sequencing. The Qiagen DNeasy Blood Extraction Kit was used to extract genomic DNA from the blood cell samples.

Details on this clone: The clone's antigen remains unknown. Base qualities are not recorded, but no much larger clone differs from it by a single base.

Input material: PBMCs. This TCR derives from a human donor in good health. The sequence is built from TRBV19 and TRBJ1-4; 5 matching bases give a weak D call of TRBD1. The CDR3 has the sequence CASSIWGSENEKLFF. The bases read TGTGCCAGTAGTATCTGGGGCAGTGAAAATGAAAAACTGTTTTTT.